This T cell receptor beta chain was captured in a study of metastatic and nonmetastatic thyroid tumors. Germline V gene sequence: CDR1 MNHNY, CDR2 SVGAGI (reference sequence). The V and J ends lost 2 bases and 5 bases respectively, with 9 bases between them. The CDR3 is 13 residues long. TCRdb re-called clones via MiXCR from the PCR reads. The table lists 15,000 to 20,000 clones, 25% to 35% of them singletons. Before thyroid surgery, none of the patients had received any treatment. This clone rates as large. The TCR was taken from a female donor with papillary thyroid cancer or a benign thyroid nodule (not recorded which). Some clones in this sample may be carry-over from other donors' samples. The chain couples TRBV6-6 to TRBJ1-1; no definite D call. Sequencing was performed on tumor tissue. The CDR3 sequence: CASSYREGTEAFF. CDR3 DNA: TGTGCCAGCAGTTACCGGGAAGGGACTGAAGCTTTCTTT.